Listed here are 22 T cell receptor beta chains from one sample, sequenced in a study of blood T cell repertoires in COVID-19. Some clones are missing from TCRdb's copy, which holds only in-frame ones; the method was immunoSEQ multiplex PCR. The sample carries hundreds of thousands of clones, about nine tenths recorded once. Sequenced material: peripheral blood. These receptors all come from a man aged 55-75 years who had recovered from COVID-19.

This CDR3 reads CASRRGGGEKLFF. The CDR3 coding sequence is TGTGCCAGCAGGCGGGGAGGCGGTGAAAAACTGTTTTTT. V and J are TRBV6-5 and TRBJ1-4; the D is unclear. Per germline, CDR1 MNHEY and CDR2 SVGAGI. The CDR3 consists of 13 residues. V was pared by 6 bases and J by 7 bases, with 12 bases between.

The CDR3 loop is CASSSGLPRTGELFF. The CDR3 DNA sequence: TGCGCCAGCAGCTCGGGACTCCCTCGGACCGGGGAGCTGTTTTTT. This rearrangement joins TRBV5-1 to TRBJ2-2; D perhaps matches TRBD2 (6 bases). V lost 3 bases, J lost 5 bases, and 14 bases lay in between. Germline V lookup: CDR1 SGHRS, CDR2 YFSETQ. The CDR3 spans 15 residues.

This clone was detected only a few times. The genes are TRBV6-5 and TRBJ2-7, with 7 bases fitting TRBD2. Per the germline V gene, CDR1 is MNHEY and CDR2 is SVGAGI. Germline trimming cut 2 bases from V and 2 bases from J; bases unmatched to any gene: 6. CDR3 length: 15 amino acids. CDR3 coding DNA: TGTGCCAGCAGTTACGCGGCGGGGGTAACCTACGAGCAGTACTTC. Its translation: CASSYAAGVTYEQYF.

The V call is TRBV5-1, the J call TRBJ2-3; 8 bases map to TRBD1. Germline V lookup: CDR1 SGHRS, CDR2 YFSETQ. There are 16 residues in the CDR3. Trimming removed 2 bases from V and 0 bases from J; junction bases left unmatched: 5. CDR3 sequence: CASSLPGQASTDTQYF. CDR3 bases: TGCGCCAGCAGCTTACCGGGACAGGCCAGCACAGATACGCAGTATTTT.

The CDR3 bases are TGTGCCAGCAGCCCAGGGACAGAGAGATCTGGAAACACCATATATTTT. Its translation is CASSPGTERSGNTIYF. The chain recombines TRBV3-1 (or the pseudogene TRBV3-2) with TRBJ1-3; 7 bases agree with TRBD1. This CDR3 spans 16 amino acids. Germline V gives CDR1 LGHDT, CDR2 YNNKEL (reference sequence). Trimming removed 4 bases from V and 1 base from J; junction bases left unmatched: 7.

In nucleotides, the CDR3 is TGTGCCAGCAGCCCAACGCTAGGAAACACCATATATTTT. This sequence encodes CASSPTLGNTIYF. The gene calls are TRBV6-6 and TRBJ1-3; D not resolved. The CDR3 length is 13 residues. The V end was cut by 6 bases, the J end by 4 bases, with 10 bases between. CDR1 and CDR2 (germline): MNHNY, SVGAGI (reference sequence).

The J gene is TRBJ1-5, the V gene TRBV28; D call uncertain. The V end was cut by 8 bases, the J end by 6 bases, with 5 bases between. CDR1 MDHEN and CDR2 SYDVKM come from the germline V gene. This CDR3 is built from 10 residues. This CDR3 reads CASGRQPQHF. Here the CDR3 DNA reads TGTGCCAGCGGGCGTCAGCCCCAGCATTTT. Full variable domain (rest looked up from reference TRBV28 and TRBJ1-5): DVKVTQSSRYLVKRTGEKVFLECVQDMDHENMFWYRQDPGLGLRLIYFSYDVKMKEKGDIPEGYSVSREKKERFSLILESASTNQTSMYLCASGRQPQHFGDGTRLSIL.

The genes are TRBV6-5 and TRBJ2-7; possible D gene TRBD1, 6 bases. The germline CDR1 and CDR2 sequences are MNHEY and SVGAGI. With 7 bases removed from V and 2 bases from J, the gap between germline ends came to 15 bases. The CDR3 covers 14 residues. CDR3 sequence: CASNIQTGPYEQYV. The CDR3, as DNA: TGTGCCAGCAACATACAGACAGGTCCCTACGAGCAGTACGTC.

The V gene is TRBV15, the J gene TRBJ2-5; 13 positions match TRBD2. This CDR3 is built from 18 residues. Germline assignment: CDR1 LNHNV and CDR2 YYDKDF (reference sequence). The V segment lost 6 bases and the J segment 4 bases; nucleotides outside the gene matches: 14. CDR3 residues: CATSTPRTSGGETETQYF. In DNA, the CDR3 is TGTGCCACCAGTACCCCTAGGACTAGCGGGGGAGAGACAGAGACCCAGTACTTC.

V is TRBV19 and J is TRBJ2-3; D call uncertain. The CDR3 extends over 15 amino acids. V gave up 8 bases and J gave up 0 bases, with 15 bases separating them. CDR1 is LNHDA, CDR2 SQIVND, per germline (reference sequence). In DNA form, the CDR3 reads TGTGCCAGTGCCTATCAGGCCTCTAGCACAGATACGCAGTATTTT. It specifies CASAYQASSTDTQYF.

The chain couples TRBV19 to TRBJ1-3; D remains unclear. The ends were cut back, 3 bases at V and 3 bases at J, with 9 bases in the middle. Germline-derived CDR1 and CDR2 are LNHDA and SQIVND (reference sequence). The CDR3 contains 14 residues. This CDR3 reads CASSIRELGNTIYF. CDR3 DNA sequence: TGTGCCAGTAGTATTCGGGAACTTGGAAACACCATATATTTT.

To note about this clone: Other DNA sequences of this sample code for an identical CDR3. The chain's CDR3 is CASSFGGVGGYTF. The CDR3 DNA reads as TGTGCCAGCAGTTTCGGGGGAGTTGGTGGCTACACCTTC. J is TRBJ1-2 and V is TRBV12-3 or TRBV12-4, with D possibly matching TRBD1 (5 bases). V was trimmed by 3 bases and J by 7 bases, leaving 12 bases between them. CDR3 length equals 13 residues.

This sequence joins TRBV6-6 and TRBJ2-7, with D unresolved. The CDR3 has 11 residues. Trimming took off 7 bases at V and 3 bases at J, with 7 bases between the two ends. Germline CDR1 is MNHNY and CDR2 is SVGAGI (reference sequence). The CDR3 coding sequence is TGTGCCAGCATTTTCGGCTACGAGCAGTACTTC. It translates to CASIFGYEQYF.

V and J are TRBV5-6 and TRBJ1-5; perhaps TRBD1 as D (5 bases). This CDR3 contains 14 residues. With 1 base removed from V and 6 bases from J, the gap between germline ends came to 11 bases. Per the germline V gene, CDR1 is SGHDT and CDR2 is YYEEEE. CDR3 residues: CASSLFRGGQPQHF. Here the CDR3 DNA reads TGTGCCAGCAGCTTGTTCCGGGGGGGTCAGCCCCAGCATTTT.

V is TRBV10-1 and J is TRBJ2-1; D perhaps matches TRBD1 (5 bases). Deletions cut 0 bases from V and 3 bases from J, with 9 bases between. The CDR3 is made up of 15 amino acids. The germline V gene has CDR1 WNHNN and CDR2 SYGVQD (reference sequence). CDR3 in DNA: TGCGCCAGCAGTGAGTCGGGGCAGGACTACAATGAGCAGTTCTTC. This gives the protein CASSESGQDYNEQFF.

The V call is TRBV2, the J call TRBJ2-3; TRBD2 matches 12 bases. The CDR3 is made up of 15 amino acids. J lost 3 bases, V lost 5 bases, and 3 bases had no gene match. CDR1 SNHLY and CDR2 FYNNEI come from the germline V gene. The CDR3 DNA reads TGTGCCAGCAGTCCCGGGACTAGCGGGACAGATACGCAGTATTTT. This translates into CASSPGTSGTDTQYF. Using reference TRBV2 and TRBJ2-3 for the parts outside the CDR3, the full variable domain is EPEVTQTPSHQVTQMGQEVILRCVPISNHLYFYWYRQILGQKVEFLVSFYNNEISEKSEIFDDQFSVERPDGSNFTLKIRSTKLEDSAMYFCASSPGTSGTDTQYFGPGTRLTVL.

The CDR3 DNA follows: TGTGCCAGCTCACCGGGACAGACCCTCTCGAATCAGCCCCAGCATTTT. Translated: CASSPGQTLSNQPQHF. The V and J genes are TRBV18 and TRBJ1-5; 7 nucleotides agree with TRBD1. Trimming cost V 3 bases and J 4 bases; bases outside gene matches: 9. The CDR3 is 16 residues long. Germline V gives CDR1 KGHSH, CDR2 LQKENI.

The chain carries TRBV29-1 and TRBJ1-4; tentatively, D is TRBD1 (6 bases). V shed 4 bases and J shed 8 bases, with 14 bases lying between them. The CDR3 loop spans 13 amino acids. Germline assignment: CDR1 SQVTM and CDR2 ANQGSEA. Here the CDR3 reads CSVVGRGGEKLFF. DNA of the CDR3: TGCAGCGTTGTAGGCCGGGGGGGCGAAAAACTGTTTTTT.

The J gene is TRBJ1-2, the V gene TRBV27; D is possibly TRBD1 (5 bases). V dropped 6 bases and J dropped 3 bases, with 17 bases sitting between them. Germline V gene data show CDR1 as MNHEY and CDR2 as SMNVEV (reference sequence). The CDR3 runs 15 residues. CDR3 nucleotides: TGTGCCAGCAGACAAAGAAAAGACAGCTACTATGGCTACACCTTC. Translated: CASRQRKDSYYGYTF.

The rearrangement joins TRBV12-5 to TRBJ1-1; D ambiguous. The CDR3 loop spans 13 amino acids. The germline V and J ends were trimmed by 1 base and 2 bases, with 5 bases remaining between them. Germline CDR1 is LGHNT and CDR2 is FRNRAP. The CDR3 sequence is CASGLGGNTEAFF. The CDR3 DNA is TGTGCTAGTGGTTTGGGAGGAAACACTGAAGCTTTCTTT.

The chain couples TRBV30 to TRBJ1-2; unclear D gene. The V end lost 2 bases, the J end lost 1 base, and 5 bases lay between the germline ends. The CDR3 contains 12 residues. Germline CDR1 is GTSNPN and CDR2 is SVGIG (reference sequence). Here the CDR3 reads CAWSRVNYGYTF. The CDR3 DNA sequence: TGTGCCTGGAGTAGAGTTAACTATGGCTACACCTTC.

The chain has TRBV12-5 and TRBJ1-4, with TRBD1 matching over 7 bases. CDR1 and CDR2 (germline): LGHNT, FRNRAP. The CDR3 sequence is 17 residues long. J lost 3 bases, V lost 6 bases, and 13 bases had no gene match. In DNA, the CDR3 is TGTGCTAGTGGCTTTCGCATCGGGACAGAACCTAATGAAAAACTGTTTTTT. Residues: CASGFRIGTEPNEKLFF. The whole variable domain, filled in from reference TRBV12-5 and TRBJ1-4, reads DARVTQTPRHKVTEMGQEVTMRCQPILGHNTVFWYRQTMMQGLELLAYFRNRAPLDDSGMPKDRFSAEMPDATLATLKIQPSEPRDSAVYFCASGFRIGTEPNEKLFFGSGTQLSVL.